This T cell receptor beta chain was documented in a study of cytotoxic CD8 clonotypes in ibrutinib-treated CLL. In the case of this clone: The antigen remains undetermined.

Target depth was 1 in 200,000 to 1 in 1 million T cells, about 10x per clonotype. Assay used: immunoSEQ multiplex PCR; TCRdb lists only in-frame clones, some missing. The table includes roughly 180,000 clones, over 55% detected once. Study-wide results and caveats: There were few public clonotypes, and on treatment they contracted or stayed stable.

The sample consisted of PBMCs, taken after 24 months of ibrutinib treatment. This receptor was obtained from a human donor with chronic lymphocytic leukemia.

The CDR3 is CASSTMDRSSYEQYF. In nucleotides, the CDR3 is TGCGCCAGCAGCACCATGGACAGGAGCTCCTACGAGCAGTACTTC. The chain employs TRBV5-1 and TRBJ2-7, with 7 bases fitting TRBD1. V shed 4 bases, J shed 0 bases, and the junction held 7 bases outside the gene matches. This CDR3 contains 15 residues. Germline V gene lookup returns CDR1 SGHRS and CDR2 YFSETQ.